This T cell receptor beta chain appears in the sequencing data of a study of blood T cells in healthy people across ages. The study's findings and limits: TCR beta diversity was tightly associated with the proportion of naive T cells.

In regard to this clonotype: The antigen remains unidentified. Compared with germline, one end of the junction differs, possibly owing to a read error.

Through a sample-barcoded 5' primer and a J-beta primer mix, a second PCR was run for about 6 to 12 cycles. TCRdb processed the 5' RACE reads anew with MiXCR; each CDR3 protein has one entry. The table records 600,000 to 1,000,000 distinct CDR3 sequences, roughly 25% of them present only once. This same sample was also taken into another study, of T cells of mothers and their children. As that study records: RNA that had been extracted went wholly into cDNA synthesis, at about 1.5 ug per 15 ul. A second PCR was performed with the M1S primer. This primer added sample barcodes and 2-4 random nucleotides. An overlap that was slightly higher, though non-significant, was seen in related mother-child pairs versus unrelated pairs.

Sequenced sample: blood. This TCR derives from a boy aged 5-17 years in good health.

The CDR3 DNA is TGTGCCACCTCAAGGCAGTCCTACGAGCAGTGCTTC. Translation gives CATSRQSYEQCF. The chain recombines TRBV2 with TRBJ2-7; D not certain. The length of the CDR3 is 12 residues. The germline gives CDR1 SNHLY, CDR2 FYNNEI.